This TCR beta chain was identified in a study of post-analysis software for immune sequencing data (dated by TCRdb to between 2014 and 2016). Looking at the study overall: The recorded disease courses included relapsing-remitting, secondary progressive and progressive-relapsing multiple sclerosis, and some patients had no subtype annotation. The multiple sclerosis patient repertoires were compared with more than 9 previously published healthy control repertoires from donors aged about 6 to 26 years. A subset of samples was prepared in parallel using single-end sample barcoding, then pooled and co-amplified after Illumina adapter ligation.

To demonstrate the VDJtools post-analysis software, the study profiled TCR beta repertoires from the peripheral blood of about a dozen young patients with multiple sclerosis. The patients with multiple sclerosis were children and adolescents between roughly 6 and 17 years of age. The paper as a whole reports these results and caveats: The multiple sclerosis patient group was slightly younger than the control group. Multiple sclerosis patients had significantly lower normalized Chao1 diversity than controls, a result that suggests substantial peripheral T-cell clonal expansion. Patients showed significantly higher frequencies than controls for a handful of TRBV segments, among them TRBV5-6, TRBV5-1 and TRBV20-1. Direct clustering with F measure showed strong co-clustering of samples prepared in the same batch, prompting a batch-effect correction.

This clonotype was found a few times. This clone's antigen is unknown. Base qualities are not at hand, and no much larger clone is one base apart. Relative to germline, V is 5 bases shorter and J is 7 bases shorter, with 20 bases between their ends. The CDR3 spans 15 residues, from the cysteine through the phenylalanine. Solely the CDR3 DNA is kept, with 45 bases framed from the first base. Per the germline V gene, SQVTM is the CDR1 and ANQGSEA is the CDR2. The method was PCR. The sequencer listed for this sample is Illumina HiSeq 2500. To reduce PCR and sequencing biases, unique molecular identifiers were built into the TCR beta cDNA libraries. Some 500,000 cDNA molecules were obtained for every 1 to 10 million input T cells, so each molecule roughly corresponded to one T cell. The patient libraries were prepared and sequenced using the same protocol as the earlier healthy control dataset. Within a given batch, samples were prepared together, multiplexed and sequenced on the same HiSeq lane. In the authors' own workflow: MIGEC was used to process the raw barcoded reads, and molecular identifier groups with only a single read were discarded before consensus assembly and CDR3 extraction. Clonotype tables were post-analysed with VDJtools, normalizing diversity by down-sampling all datasets to the smallest sample size. In repertoire overlap clustering, CDR3 amino acid sequences, but not nucleotide sequences, were matched to correct batch-related cross-sample contamination. The raw public reads went through TCRdb reprocessing: fastp at Q25, MiXCR clone calling, in-frame beta chains kept. CDR3 protein sequences are deduplicated, and each keeps its most common genes and DNA. TCRdb, rather than the study authors, made the V and J calls. Within this sample are about 430,000 distinct CDR3 sequences, with 35% to 45% of them counted one time only. In total, the top ten clones hold approximately 7.1% of the sample.

The material sequenced was blood. The sequence joins TRBV29-1 to TRBJ2-2, and possibly TRBD1, on 5 matching bases. The TCR was taken from a girl aged 2-15 years with multiple sclerosis. The CDR3 here reads CSVMTEQLRGGELFF. The DNA sequence is as follows: TGCAGCGTTATGACAGAACAACTTAGGGGCGGGGAGCTGTTTTTT.